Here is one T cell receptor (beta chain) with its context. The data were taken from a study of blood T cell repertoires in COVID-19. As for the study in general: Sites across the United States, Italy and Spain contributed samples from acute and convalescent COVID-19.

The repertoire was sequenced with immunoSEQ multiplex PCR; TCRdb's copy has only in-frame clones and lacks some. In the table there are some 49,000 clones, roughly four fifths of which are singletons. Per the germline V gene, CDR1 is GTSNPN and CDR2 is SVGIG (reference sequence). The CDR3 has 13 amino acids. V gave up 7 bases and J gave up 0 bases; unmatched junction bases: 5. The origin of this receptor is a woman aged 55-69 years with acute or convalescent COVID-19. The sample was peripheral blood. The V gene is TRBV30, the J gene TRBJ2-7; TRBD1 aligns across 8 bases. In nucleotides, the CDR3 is TGTGCCTCGGGGACAGGCGTCTCCTACGAGCAGTACTTC. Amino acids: CASGTGVSYEQYF.